The 22 T cell receptor beta chains below were found in one sample sequenced in a study of esophageal squamous cell carcinoma under preoperative chemotherapy. Each CDR3 protein gets one entry after TCRdb re-called the PCR reads with MiXCR. The data show fewer than 15,000 distinct CDR3 sequences, almost 55% seen once. As for time point: before preoperative PTX-NDP chemotherapy. Sampling was carried out from a patient given preoperative chemotherapy. Source of these receptors: a human donor with esophageal squamous cell carcinoma. The donor label of this sample is uncertain.

This clonotype has just a few counts. The chain employs TRBV6-1 and TRBJ2-3, with 9 bases matching TRBD2. Germline trimming cut 6 bases from V and 4 bases from J; bases unmatched to any gene: 11. CDR3 length: 16 residues. Germline CDR1 and CDR2: MNHNS and SASEGT. Here the CDR3 DNA reads TGTGCCAGCAGGGCGGGAGGGGCGGGTTGGGCAGATACGCAGTATTTT. This encodes CASRAGGAGWADTQYF.

The chain joins TRBV6-1 to TRBJ2-1; D is uncertain. CDR3 size: 15 residues. Trimming removed 6 bases from V and 1 base from J, with 13 bases in between. Germline CDR1 is MNHNS and CDR2 is SASEGT. The CDR3 reads CASRSWVSSYNEQFF. The CDR3 DNA sequence: TGTGCCAGCAGGTCGTGGGTTAGTTCCTACAATGAGCAGTTCTTC.

The chain has TRBV4-1 and TRBJ2-5, with D uncertain. CDR1 is MGHRA and CDR2 is YSYEKL in the germline V gene. V was shortened by 6 bases and J by 11 bases, with 25 bases between the two germline ends. The CDR3 covers 15 residues. The CDR3 loop reads CASRKRSGAYNEQYF. The CDR3 DNA is TGCGCCAGCAGAAAACGTTCAGGAGCCTACAATGAGCAGTACTTC.

The V and J genes are TRBV7-2 and TRBJ2-5; no clear D gene. The CDR3 has 15 residues. The V end lost 1 base, the J end lost 5 bases, and 14 bases lay between the germline ends. Germline CDR1 SGHTA, CDR2 FQGNSA. Written as DNA, the CDR3 is TGTGCCAGCAGCTTAGATCCGGCCCGGTGGGAGACCCAGTACTTC. This gives the protein CASSLDPARWETQYF.

The chain links TRBV6-1 to TRBJ2-3, with 7 bases aligning to TRBD2. The CDR3 runs 15 residues. With 7 bases clipped from V and 2 bases from J, the junction kept 9 bases outside the gene matches. From germline, CDR1 is MNHNS and CDR2 SASEGT. The CDR3 spells CASKRRGRATDTQYF. The CDR3 DNA reads TGTGCCAGCAAAAGGCGAGGGAGGGCCACAGATACGCAGTATTTT.

The sample holds many counts of this clonotype. The CDR3, as DNA: TGTGCCAGCACCAGAGCGGGAACATACAATGAGCAGTTCTTC. Translation gives CASTRAGTYNEQFF. The genes are TRBV6-1 and TRBJ2-1; 7 bases agree with TRBD2. CDR1 is MNHNS and CDR2 is SASEGT in the germline V gene. The V and J ends lost 7 bases and 4 bases, in that order; junction bases with no gene match: 7. The CDR3 length is 14 residues.

This rearrangement joins TRBV7-8 to TRBJ2-5; 8 bases fit TRBD1. Trimming cost V 6 bases and J 5 bases; bases outside gene matches: 5. The CDR3 consists of 13 residues. Per germline, CDR1 SGHVS and CDR2 FQNEAQ. The DNA for the CDR3 is TGTGCCAGCAGTAGAGACAGGGGTGAGACCCAGTACTTC. This translates into CASSRDRGETQYF.

The rearrangement links TRBV6-5 to TRBJ1-5, with TRBD1 identical over 7 bases. The CDR3 runs 13 residues. Germline trimming cut 3 bases from V and 15 bases from J; bases unmatched to any gene: 11. Germline V lookup: CDR1 MNHEY, CDR2 SVGAGI. DNA of the CDR3: TGTGCCAGCAGTTATTTCGGGACAGCGGTTTTGCATTTT. It is translated as CASSYFGTAVLHF.

The gene calls are TRBV7-9 and TRBJ2-1, with TRBD2 identical over 7 bases. Germline loops: CDR1 SEHNR, CDR2 FQNEAQ (reference sequence). V was pared by 5 bases and J by 13 bases, with 8 bases of the junction left unmatched. The CDR3 has 12 residues. CDR3 residues: CASSPRGETQFF. The CDR3 coding sequence is TGTGCCAGCAGCCCCCGGGGGGAGACCCAGTTCTTC.

The chain is built from TRBV10-1 and TRBJ2-7; D may be TRBD1 (7 bases). This CDR3 comprises 12 residues. Trimming removed 5 bases from V and 6 bases from J, with 11 bases in between. Germline V gene data show CDR1 as WNHNN and CDR2 as SYGVQD (reference sequence). This CDR3 reads CASSSQGGEQYF. The CDR3 DNA sequence: TGCGCCAGCAGTAGCCAGGGGGGCGAGCAGTACTTC.

This clonotype came up a few times. V gene TRBV6-4 combines with J gene TRBJ2-1, with D perhaps being TRBD1 or TRBD2 (6 bases each). Trimming removed 4 bases from V and 6 bases from J, with 13 bases in between. The CDR3 contains 14 residues. Germline loops: CDR1 MRHNA, CDR2 SNTAGT. The CDR3 spells CASSGSGAGNEQFF. The DNA for the CDR3 is TGTGCCAGCAGTGGGTCGGGGGCGGGCAATGAGCAGTTCTTC.

As for this clonotype: The junction shows a germline mismatch at one end, possibly a read error. This chain uses TRBV6-8 with TRBJ2-3; D might be TRBD1 or TRBD2, each matching 5 bases. The CDR3 length is 16 residues. Germline V gene sequence: CDR1 MNHGY, CDR2 SAAAGT. The CDR3 loop is CASSYSGVRSKNMQYF. In nucleotides, the CDR3 is TGTGCCAGCAGTTACTCGGGGGTGCGTAGCAAAAATATGCAGTATTTC.

Turning to this clonotype: At one boundary the junction diverges from the germline segment, which might be a read error. The chain links TRBV6-5 to TRBJ2-1, with D possibly TRBD1 on 5 matching bases. From germline, CDR1 is MNHEY and CDR2 SVGAGI. The CDR3 loop spans 17 amino acids. This CDR3 reads CASSYSQPRSGANVLNF. Written as DNA, the CDR3 is TGTGCCAGCAGTTACTCTCAACCCCGCTCTGGGGCCAACGTCCTGAACTTC.

With regard to this clonotype: This may come from a read error, since a much larger clone is one base off. The chain employs TRBV6-1 and TRBJ2-3; tentative D call: TRBD2 (6 bases). The end of the DNA fits TRBJ2-7 better, so the J call may be wrong. The germline gives CDR1 MNHNS, CDR2 SASEGT. The CDR3 runs to 12 residues. Here the CDR3 DNA reads TGTGCCACCCAGGAGGGGAAGAATGAGCAGTACTTC. It translates to CATQEGKNEQYF.

In regard to this clonotype: This clone may be a read error of a much larger clone one base away. The conserved phenylalanine or tryptophan is not found at the CDR3 terminus, so this likely reflects a read error. The chain is built from TRBV6-5 and TRBJ2-1; D is uncertain. V lost 6 bases and J 10 bases, leaving 16 bases between the germline ends. The CDR3 loop spans 13 amino acids. Germline CDR1 reads MNHEY; CDR2 reads SVGAGI. The CDR3 is CASRSSAHYEQFL. The DNA of the CDR3 is TGTGCCAGCAGATCCTCGGCACACTACGAGCAGTTCTTA.

Points on this clonotype: This is likely a read error, given that the CDR3 carries no conserved phenylalanine or tryptophan at its end. The DNA is left out, because the CDR3 cannot be placed on it with certainty; the CDR3 is given as TCRdb lists it. This chain uses TRBV16 with TRBJ2-1. Germline V gives CDR1 KGHSY, CDR2 FQNENV. The CDR3 has 8 amino acids, counting both end residues. The CDR3 region is CRDGVSSC.

By proportion, this clonotype is medium-sized. The CDR3 here is CASSLMTGSSYNEQFF. Written as DNA, the CDR3 is TGTGCCAGCAGCCTGATGACAGGGAGCTCCTACAATGAGCAGTTCTTC. This chain uses TRBV12-3 or TRBV12-4 with TRBJ2-1; 7 bases are shared with TRBD1. The CDR3 loop spans 16 amino acids. V trimming: 6 bases; J trimming: 0 bases; junction bases outside the gene matches: 8.

The chain recombines TRBV7-2 with TRBJ1-4; weak D call: TRBD1 (6 bases). The CDR3 covers 14 residues. The germline gives CDR1 SGHTA, CDR2 FQGNSA. The V and J ends lost 5 bases and 4 bases respectively, with 11 bases between them. As DNA, the CDR3 is TGTGCCAGCAGCCCAAGGGGGGGTAATGAAAAACTGTTTTTT. Translated, it gives CASSPRGGNEKLFF.

V gene TRBV6-1 combines with J gene TRBJ2-1; the D gene could be TRBD1 or TRBD2 (6 bases each). The J call may be incorrect, as the DNA end agrees better with TRBJ2-7. This CDR3 has 14 amino acids. Germline V lookup: CDR1 MNHNS, CDR2 SASEGT. CDR3: CASSAGGDTYEQYF. As DNA, the CDR3 is TGTGCCAGCAGCGCTGGAGGGGACACCTACGAGCAGTACTTC.

This clonotype was counted between two and nine times. V and J are TRBV6-1 and TRBJ2-3, with a tentative D call TRBD2 (6 bases). With 8 bases removed from V and 4 bases from J, the gap between germline ends came to 13 bases. Germline CDR1 and CDR2: MNHNS and SASEGT. This CDR3 region has 13 residues. CDR3 nucleotides: TGTGCCAGCGGAGGGTTAGACGCAGATACGCAGTATTTT. This encodes CASGGLDADTQYF.

The rearrangement joins TRBV6-1 to TRBJ1-1, with D uncertain. V was cut by 2 bases and J by 5 bases, with 12 bases left in between. This CDR3 spans 14 amino acids. CDR1 MNHNS and CDR2 SASEGT come from the germline V gene. The CDR3 region has the DNA TGTGCCAGCAGTGAATTAGACGGGAATACTGAAGCTTTCTTT. It encodes CASSELDGNTEAFF.

This chain joins TRBV7-2 and TRBJ2-3, with D possibly matching TRBD2 (5 bases). The CDR3 contains 16 residues. In germline, CDR1 is SGHTA, CDR2 FQGNSA. The V end lost 2 bases, the J end lost 1 base, and 13 bases lay between the germline ends. CDR3 DNA sequence: TGTGCCAGCAGCTTATTAGCGCGGCCTGGCACAGATACGCAGTATTTT. Its protein is CASSLLARPGTDTQYF.